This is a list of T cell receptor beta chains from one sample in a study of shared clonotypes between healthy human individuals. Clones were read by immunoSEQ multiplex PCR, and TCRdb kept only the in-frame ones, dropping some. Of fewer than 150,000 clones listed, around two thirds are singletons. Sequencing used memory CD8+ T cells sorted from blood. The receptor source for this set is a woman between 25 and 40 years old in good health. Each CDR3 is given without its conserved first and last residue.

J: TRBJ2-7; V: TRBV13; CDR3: ASSLGTSEASGTYEQY
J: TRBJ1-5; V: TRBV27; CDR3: ASSLRDRYQPQH
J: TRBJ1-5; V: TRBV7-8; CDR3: ASSLGPGDQPQH
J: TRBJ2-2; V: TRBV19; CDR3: ASSPTDGLGGELF
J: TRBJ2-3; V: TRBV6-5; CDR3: ASSYVGGADTQY
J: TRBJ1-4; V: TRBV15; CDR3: ATRDPTNEKLF
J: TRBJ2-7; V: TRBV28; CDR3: ASSFSWSYGQGSAYEQY
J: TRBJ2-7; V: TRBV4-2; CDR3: ASSQGLAETYEQY
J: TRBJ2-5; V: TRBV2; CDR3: ASSEYLGSSETQY
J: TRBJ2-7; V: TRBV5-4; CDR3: ASSLRALAGSEQY
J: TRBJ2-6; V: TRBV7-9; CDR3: ASSLFSGPGANVLT
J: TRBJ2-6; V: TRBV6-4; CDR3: ASSDGGRSGANVLT
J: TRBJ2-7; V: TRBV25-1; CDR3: ASSYGLAGDHYEQY
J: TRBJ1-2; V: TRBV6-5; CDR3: ASSYSGGNRGYT
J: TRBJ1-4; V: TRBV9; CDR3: ASSVLDRGSEKLF
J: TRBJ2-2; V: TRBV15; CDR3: ATSRVAAELF
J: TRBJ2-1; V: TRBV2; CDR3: ASRLAGVSHNEQF
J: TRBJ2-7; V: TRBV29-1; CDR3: SVEDQLTSGSYEQY